This TCR beta chain was sequenced for a study of T-cell reconstitution after alpha-beta-depleted transplantation in children (dated by TCRdb to the mid-2010s). Broadly, across the study: Using TCR repertoire profiling, the study followed T-cell immune reconstitution in a quantitative way in children after TCRalphabeta/CD19-depleted allogeneic hematopoietic cell transplantation. Study-wide conclusions, independent of this receptor: In some patients, high TCRbeta diversity at day 60 was attributed to recipient T cells and intrathymic progenitors that had survived conditioning. The apparently early recovery of alphabetaT-cell counts about two months after transplant reportedly depended on only several hundred rapidly expanded clones that came from non-depleted graft cells. Hyperexpanded clone frequencies declined over subsequent months; after one year, T-cell counts and TCRbeta diversity were mostly attributed to newly produced T cells.

The receptor library was made with PCR. TCRdb shows the sequencer as Illumina HiSeq 2500. TCR libraries were prepared with molecular barcoding, using unique molecular identifiers to normalize TCRbeta repertoire quantification. Clones were called with MiXCR by TCRdb after fastp trimmed the public reads at Q25, and only in-frame beta chains were retained. Merged by CDR3 protein, the rows form single entries marked with the most common genes and DNA. The sample table records 180,000 or so distinct CDR3 sequences; 6.3% of these occur just once. The ten largest clones take up roughly 4.8% of the sample. The label giving this sample's treatment or condition can be read as: allogeneic hematopoietic cell transplantation with graft depleted of TCRalphabeta T cells and CD19 B cells. The children who served as transplant recipients had been given grafts of TCRalphabeta/CD19-depleted allogeneic hematopoietic cells.

At the junction V is shortened by 0 bases and J by 0 bases, with 9 bases in between. As encoded in the germline V gene (reference sequence), CDR1 is MNHEY while CDR2 is SMNVEV. The CDR3, from cysteine to phenylalanine, totals 16 residues. Solely the CDR3 DNA is kept, with 48 bases framed from the first base. This clonotype was recorded a few times. No cognate antigen has been identified for it. The record has no base qualities; no much larger clone is one base away. The chain is assembled from TRBV27 and TRBJ2-1, with no confident D gene call. The TCR comes from a girl younger than two with combined immunodeficiency, due to receive a stem cell transplant. Sequenced here: PBMCs, sampled before TCRalphabeta/CD19-depleted stem cell transplant. The DNA sequence reads TGTGCCAGCAGTTTATCCCCGAGTAGCTCCTACAATGAGCAGTTCTTC. Translated, it reads CASSLSPSSSYNEQFF.